The 3 T cell receptor beta chains given below trace back to one sample, sequenced in a study of CD8 T cells in Susac syndrome. RNA in amounts of about 0.5 to 1 ug was reverse transcribed with random hexamers. TCRdb re-called the immunoSEQ multiplex PCR reads through MiXCR, storing one row per CDR3 protein. The sample holds 250,000 to 300,000 distinct CDR3 sequences, about nine tenths seen once. Sequencing was performed on CD8+ T cells from PBMCs. The receptors stem from a human donor with multiple sclerosis.

The genes are TRBV11-2 and TRBJ2-5, with 7 bases lining up with TRBD2. V lost 5 bases, J lost 9 bases, and 15 bases stayed unmatched. Germline CDR1 SGHAT, CDR2 FQNNGV. The CDR3 runs to 15 residues. Here the CDR3 reads CASSGRDYGRASQYF. The DNA for the CDR3 is TGTGCCAGCAGCGGCCGGGACTACGGCCGGGCGTCCCAGTACTTC.

V is TRBV7-9 and J is TRBJ2-2; possible D gene TRBD1, 7 bases. The CDR3 length is 14 residues. The germline V gene encodes CDR1 SEHNR and CDR2 FQNEAQ (reference sequence). Trimming pared 10 bases from V and 2 bases from J, leaving 14 bases between. The CDR3 sequence: CATEGAPNTGELFF. The CDR3 DNA reads TGTGCCACGGAGGGGGCCCCAAACACCGGGGAGCTGTTTTTT.

This clonotype was detected a few times. The CDR3 DNA sequence: TGCAGTGCTTACGAAGGGACCGATCTCTACGAGCAGTACTTC. It yields the protein CSAYEGTDLYEQYF. J is TRBJ2-7 and V is TRBV20-1; D is tentatively TRBD1 or TRBD2 (5 bases each). CDR1 and CDR2 from the germline V gene are DFQATT and SNEGSKA (reference sequence). This CDR3 has 14 amino acids. The germline V and J ends were trimmed by 5 bases and 3 bases, with 17 bases remaining between them.